These 22 T cell receptor beta chains were all obtained from the same sample, sequenced in a study of cytomegalovirus exposure and HLA in healthy donors (dated by TCRdb to the late 2010s). Libraries came from the immunoSEQ multiplex PCR assay. The multiplex PCR relied on a mix of 60 forward primers for TCR Vbeta segments and 13 reverse primers for TCR Jbeta segments. Not all clones reach the TCRdb copy of this immuneACCESS table, which keeps in-frame sequences only. Checked studies attribute under half of the gap to unresolved V genes and leave the rest unexplained. Within this sample are some 96,000 clones, with roughly 76% of them counted one time only. The ten largest clones take up roughly 2% of the sample. Sample: PBMCs. These receptors all stem from a man aged 35-49 years in good health and CMV-seronegative.

The J gene is TRBJ2-2, the V gene TRBV19; D is uncertain. The CDR3 covers 15 residues. Trimming cost V 5 bases and J 0 bases, with 10 bases left between them. Germline lookup yields CDR1 LNHDA and CDR2 SQIVND (reference sequence). CDR3 residues: CASSPPRANTGELFF. The CDR3 coding sequence is TGTGCCAGTAGTCCCCCCCGGGCGAACACCGGGGAGCTGTTTTTT.

V gene TRBV7-9 combines with J gene TRBJ1-4; D gene ambiguous. Germline CDR1 SEHNR, CDR2 FQNEAQ (reference sequence). The germline V and J ends were trimmed by 7 bases and 7 bases, with 13 bases remaining between them. This CDR3 has 13 residues. The chain's CDR3 is CASKGVVGEKLFF. In DNA, the CDR3 is TGTGCCAGCAAAGGAGTGGTGGGTGAAAAACTGTTTTTT.

The V gene is TRBV9, the J gene TRBJ2-3, with TRBD2 matching over 10 bases. The CDR3 contains 17 residues. Trimming cost V 4 bases and J 4 bases; bases outside gene matches: 12. Germline V lookup: CDR1 SGDLS, CDR2 YYNGEE. CDR3 coding DNA: TGTGCCAGCAGCCTACGAGGGGCTAGCGGGAGTGCAGATACGCAGTATTTT. Encoded protein: CASSLRGASGSADTQYF. The variable domain in full, completed from reference TRBV9 and TRBJ2-3, reads DSGVTQTPKHLITATGQRVTLRCSPRSGDLSVYWYQQSLDQGLQFLIQYYNGEERAKGNILERFSAQQFPDLHSELNLSSLELGDSALYFCASSLRGASGSADTQYFGPGTRLTVL.

The chain employs TRBV28 and TRBJ2-3, with 7 positions matching TRBD1. The length of the CDR3 is 16 residues. CDR1 and CDR2 from the germline V gene are MDHEN and SYDVKM. V gave up 6 bases and J gave up 6 bases; unmatched junction bases: 15. The CDR3 loop reads CASSPNRGPGGDTQYF. In DNA, the CDR3 is TGTGCCAGCAGCCCTAACAGGGGACCCGGCGGTGATACGCAGTATTTT.

This chain links TRBV29-1 with TRBJ2-5, with TRBD1 as a possible D gene (6 bases). The CDR3 extends over 13 amino acids. The germline V gene encodes CDR1 SQVTM and CDR2 ANQGSEA. Trimming pared 7 bases from V and 5 bases from J, leaving 17 bases between. In nucleotides, the CDR3 is TGCAGCGCCATAACAGGGAGCGGTGAGACCCAGTACTTC. Amino acids: CSAITGSGETQYF.

This clone was counted a few times. The chain carries TRBV4-3 and TRBJ2-1, with 7 bases that match TRBD1. The CDR3 is 14 residues long. Trimming cost V 4 bases and J 2 bases; bases outside gene matches: 2. CDR1 is LGHNA and CDR2 is YSLEER in the germline V gene. The CDR3 nucleotides are TGCGCCAGCAGCCCGGGACAGCCCTACAATGAGCAGTTCTTC. This gives the protein CASSPGQPYNEQFF.

In this sample, this clone turned up once. The gene calls are TRBV5-4 and TRBJ2-1, with D possibly matching TRBD2 (5 bases). V was clipped by 4 bases and J by 10 bases, with 21 bases between them. This CDR3 has 15 amino acids. Germline V lookup: CDR1 SGHNT, CDR2 YYREEE (reference sequence). This chain's CDR3 is CASSGLLRRGGEQFF. The DNA for the CDR3 is TGTGCCAGCAGCGGACTCCTCCGGCGTGGCGGGGAGCAGTTCTTC.

The count of this clone is one. The chain has TRBV5-1 and TRBJ2-7, with TRBD2 identical over 7 bases. After removal of 0 bases from V and 7 bases from J, the junction contained 22 bases not matched to a gene. Germline lookup yields CDR1 SGHRS and CDR2 YFSETQ. This CDR3 has 19 residues. The DNA of the CDR3 is TGCGCCAGCAGCTTGGATCGAGGCAGCGGGACTACCTCTCGCTTTGAGCAGTACTTC. Its protein product is CASSLDRGSGTTSRFEQYF.

This chain uses TRBV28 with TRBJ1-5; 8 bases fit TRBD1. Germline V lookup: CDR1 MDHEN, CDR2 SYDVKM. This CDR3 has 15 amino acids. Trimming cost V 4 bases and J 4 bases; bases outside gene matches: 6. This CDR3 is CASSSPGQANQPQHF. In DNA, the CDR3 is TGTGCCAGCAGTTCACCGGGACAGGCAAATCAGCCCCAGCATTTT. Variable domain in full (rest from reference TRBV28 and TRBJ1-5): DVKVTQSSRYLVKRTGEKVFLECVQDMDHENMFWYRQDPGLGLRLIYFSYDVKMKEKGDIPEGYSVSREKKERFSLILESASTNQTSMYLCASSSPGQANQPQHFGDGTRLSIL.

The CDR3 loop is CASRSWSGGPDTQYF. In nucleotides, the CDR3 is TGTGCCAGCAGGTCTTGGTCCGGGGGGCCAGATACGCAGTATTTT. This chain links TRBV6-4 with TRBJ2-3; tentatively, D is TRBD2 (7 bases). Trimming stripped 6 bases from V and 4 bases from J, with 17 bases between. Germline assignment: CDR1 MRHNA and CDR2 SNTAGT. This CDR3 region has 15 residues.

This rearrangement joins TRBV19 to TRBJ1-3; no clear D. The germline V gene has CDR1 LNHDA and CDR2 SQIVND (reference sequence). V lost 9 bases and J 0 bases, leaving 9 bases between the germline ends. CDR3 size: 13 residues. Here the CDR3 DNA reads TGTGCCAGCCTGACACTCTCTGGAAACACCATATATTTT. Translation gives CASLTLSGNTIYF.

This clone occurred once. The V gene is TRBV28, the J gene TRBJ1-3; the match to TRBD1 covers 7 bases. J was trimmed by 0 bases and V by 2 bases; bases with no gene match: 1. Germline V gene data show CDR1 as MDHEN and CDR2 as SYDVKM. This CDR3 is 15 amino acids long. The CDR3 spells CASSLGDSSGNTIYF. In DNA, the CDR3 is TGTGCCAGCAGTTTAGGGGACAGCTCTGGAAACACCATATATTTT.

This chain's CDR3 is CASSKNGASGTSTDTQYF. The CDR3 DNA reads TGTGCCAGCAGCAAAAATGGGGCTAGCGGGACTAGCACAGATACGCAGTATTTT. This chain links TRBV21-1 with TRBJ2-3; the D segment call TRBD2 is taken from the table without a DNA check. TRBV21-1 is given as a pseudogene. This CDR3 is 18 amino acids long.

This clone was seen just once. The CDR3 loop reads CSVERGGLTEAFF. The CDR3 DNA reads as TGCAGCGTTGAACGAGGTGGATTGACTGAAGCTTTCTTT. The gene calls are TRBV29-1 and TRBJ1-1; unclear D gene. Germline lookup yields CDR1 SQVTM and CDR2 ANQGSEA. The V gene lost 2 bases and the J gene lost 5 bases, with 12 bases spanning the gap. The length of the CDR3 is 13 residues.

The rearrangement uses TRBV9 and TRBJ1-6; D remains ambiguous. This CDR3 has 15 amino acids. Deletions cut 3 bases from V and 7 bases from J, with 14 bases between. CDR1 and CDR2 from the germline V gene are SGDLS and YYNGEE. CDR3 in DNA: TGTGCCAGCAGCGGGTCGGGAGGCCCCAATTCACCCCTCCACTTT. Amino acid sequence: CASSGSGGPNSPLHF.

The chain combines TRBV4-3 with TRBJ2-1, with D perhaps matching TRBD1 (6 bases). This CDR3 has 13 amino acids. Germline V gene sequence: CDR1 LGHNA, CDR2 YSLEER. Trimming took 4 bases from V and 5 from J, leaving 9 bases between them. The CDR3, as DNA: TGCGCCAGCAGCCTTGACAGGAACAATGAGCAGTTCTTC. Protein: CASSLDRNNEQFF.

The V call is TRBV7-6, the J call TRBJ2-2, with 8 bases aligning to TRBD2. The CDR3 spans 15 residues. Trimming at V came to 5 bases and at J to 8 bases, leaving 10 bases not matched to a gene. Looked up from germline, CDR1 is SGHVS and CDR2 is FNYEAQ. The CDR3 DNA is TGTGCCAGCAGCCGTTCCCCAGCGGGAGAAGGGGAGCTGTTTTTT. Protein product: CASSRSPAGEGELFF.

This clone has more than one count but fewer than ten. The chain recombines TRBV12-5 with TRBJ2-3; 8 bases match TRBD2. The CDR3 has 16 residues. Germline CDR1 is LGHNT and CDR2 is FRNRAP. Trimming removed 2 bases from V and 0 bases from J; junction bases left unmatched: 4. This CDR3 reads CASGLSSGGSTDTQYF. CDR3 DNA sequence: TGTGCTAGTGGTTTGTCGAGCGGGGGTAGCACAGATACGCAGTATTTT.

The V and J genes are TRBV2 and TRBJ1-4; 7 bases line up with TRBD1. CDR3 length equals 15 residues. CDR1 SNHLY and CDR2 FYNNEI come from the germline V gene. V was clipped by 6 bases and J by 0 bases; unmatched bases: 4. This CDR3 is CASRRQGATNEKLFF. CDR3 nucleotide sequence: TGTGCCAGCAGGCGACAGGGAGCAACTAATGAAAAACTGTTTTTT.

The V gene is TRBV10-1, the J gene TRBJ2-5, with TRBD2 matching 7 bases. Germline CDR1 reads WNHNN; CDR2 reads SYGVQD (reference sequence). V lost 2 bases, J lost 5 bases, and 5 bases stayed unmatched. This CDR3 is 14 amino acids long. The CDR3, as DNA: TGCGCCAGCAGTGAGGGGAGGGAAGTGGAGACCCAGTACTTC. It specifies CASSEGREVETQYF.

V and J are TRBV21-1 and TRBJ2-2; the D call in the table, TRBD1, was not verified against the DNA. TRBV21-1 is labeled a pseudogene. This CDR3 comprises 16 residues. CDR3 coding DNA: TGTGCCAGCACACAGGGGAGAGGGCCGAACACCGGGGAGCTGTTTTTT. This codes for CASTQGRGPNTGELFF.

In regard to this clone: A junction end diverges from the germline sequence, so it may reflect a read error. Other DNA sequences of this sample code for an identical CDR3. The chain has TRBV6-4 and TRBJ2-3, with D uncertain. The CDR3 totals 15 residues. CDR1 and CDR2 (germline): MRHNA, SNTAGT. CDR3 residues: CASSDSGQLTDTQYF. The CDR3 coding sequence is TGTGCCAGCAGTGACTCGGGCCAACTCACAGATACGCAGTACTTT.